This T cell receptor (beta chain) came from a study of T cell responses to AZD1222 COVID-19 vaccine. Trimming left V 4 bases short and J 8 bases short, with 14 bases between. There are 13 residues in the CDR3. Per the germline V gene, CDR1 is MNHEY and CDR2 is SVGAGI. The method was immunoSEQ multiplex PCR; TCRdb's version includes in-frame clones alone and lacks a portion of them. In the table there are some 86,000 clones, around 84% of which are singletons. The sequencing used peripheral blood, collected on day 0 of AZD1222 vaccination. The receptor was isolated from an adult in good health. The chain uses TRBV6-5 and TRBJ1-1; tentative D call: TRBD1 (5 bases). The CDR3 nucleotides read TGTGCCAGCAGTTTAGGACACCTACTAGAAGCTTTCTTT. Encoded protein: CASSLGHLLEAFF.